This is a list of T cell receptor beta chains from one sample in a study of T cell responses to AZD1222 COVID-19 vaccine. The table came from immunoSEQ multiplex PCR; TCRdb's copy has only in-frame clones and leaves some out. The table records around 100,000 clones, 87% of them present only once. This sample comprised peripheral blood, obtained 28 days after the second AZD1222 dose. These receptors were collected from an adult who received the AZD1222 COVID-19 vaccine. Both conserved end residues are part of each CDR3. The D gene is left open where the match is weak. Not all rows give a size; the values are once, few, many and, for expanded clones, a class.

D gene	J gene	clone size	V gene	CDR3 length	CDR3 DNA	CDR3 protein
TRBD2	TRBJ2-3	NA	TRBV28	16	TGTGCCAGCAGTGTCGGACTAGCGGGAGGGGCAGATACGCAGTATTTT	CASSVGLAGGADTQYF
NA	TRBJ2-3	NA	TRBV9	17	TGTGCCAGCAGCGTAGAAGGCCCCGGTACTGGCACAGATACGCAGTATTTT	CASSVEGPGTGTDTQYF
NA	TRBJ1-3	NA	TRBV12-3/TRBV12-4	10	TGTGCCAGCAGTTTAGTCCACATATATTTT	CASSLVHIYF
TRBD1	TRBJ2-5	NA	TRBV9	13	TGTGCCAGCAGCGCAGGGACAGGCGAGACCCAGTACTTC	CASSAGTGETQYF
NA	TRBJ2-1	once	TRBV10-1	13	TGCGCCAGCAGTGATCCGGGGTACAATGAGCAGTTCTTC	CASSDPGYNEQFF
NA	TRBJ2-7	NA	TRBV10-3	16	TGTGCCATCAGTGGAAAGAAATTAGCGGGACAGTACGAGCAGTACTTC	CAISGKKLAGQYEQYF
TRBD1	TRBJ2-7	NA	TRBV27	14	TGTGCCAGCAGTCCTACAGGGGCCTCCTACGAGCAGTACTTC	CASSPTGASYEQYF
NA	TRBJ1-4	NA	TRBV18	15	TGTGCCAGCTCAGTAGGGACGGTACTCGATGAAAAACTGTTTTTT	CASSVGTVLDEKLFF
TRBD1	TRBJ1-5	NA	TRBV5-6	16	TGTGCCAGCAGCTTGGGGGGACAGGAGTACAATCAGCCCCAGCATTTT	CASSLGGQEYNQPQHF
TRBD2	TRBJ2-3	NA	TRBV5-4	16	TGTGCCAGCAGCAGTAGACTAGCGGGAGCCACAGATACGCAGTATTTT	CASSSRLAGATDTQYF
TRBD1	TRBJ1-6	NA	TRBV7-9	15	TGTGCCAGCAGCTTAGATACAGGGGCCTATTCACCCCTCCACTTT	CASSLDTGAYSPLHF
TRBD1	TRBJ2-1	NA	TRBV6-5	14	TGTGCCAGCAGTCACCGGGACAGGGGCTATGAGCAGTTCTTC	CASSHRDRGYEQFF
NA	TRBJ1-1	NA	TRBV30	13	TGTGCCTGGATGGGGCAGGTGGGGGCTGAAGCTTTCTTT	CAWMGQVGAEAFF
TRBD2	TRBJ2-3	NA	TRBV7-6	15	TGTGCCAGCAGCCCCGGACTAGCGGGAGCAGATACGCAGTATTTT	CASSPGLAGADTQYF
NA	TRBJ1-4	NA	TRBV30	13	TGTGCCTGGAAGCGGGAGGAGAGAGGAAAACTGTTTTTT	CAWKREERGKLFF
NA	TRBJ2-7	NA	TRBV5-4	14	TGTGCCAGCAGTCGTGACGATAAACCCTACGAGCAGTACTTC	CASSRDDKPYEQYF